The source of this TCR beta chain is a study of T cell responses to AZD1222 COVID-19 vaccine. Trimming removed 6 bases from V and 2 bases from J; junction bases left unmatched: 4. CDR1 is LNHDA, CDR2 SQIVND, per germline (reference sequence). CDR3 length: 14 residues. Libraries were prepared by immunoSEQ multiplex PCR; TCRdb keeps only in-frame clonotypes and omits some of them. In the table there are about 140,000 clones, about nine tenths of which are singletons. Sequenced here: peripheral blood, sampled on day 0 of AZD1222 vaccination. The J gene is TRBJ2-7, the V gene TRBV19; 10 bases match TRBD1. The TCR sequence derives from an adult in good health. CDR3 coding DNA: TGTGCCAGTAGGTTCGGGACAGGGGCCTACGAGCAGTACTTC. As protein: CASRFGTGAYEQYF.